This T cell receptor beta chain comes out of a study of OX40 agonist ivuxolimab in advanced cancers. As for the study in general: While on treatment, patients had intravenous ivuxolimab at 0.01 to 10 mg/kg every 2 weeks. Eligibility admitted prior anti-PD-1, anti-PD-L1 or anti-CTLA-4 therapy; about 39% had some.

This clone was found once. The antigen remains undetermined. V was trimmed by 4 bases and J by 9 bases, leaving 16 bases between them. Germline CDR1 reads SGHAT; CDR2 reads FQNNGV. The CDR3 extends over 14 amino acids. Whole-study findings and limits: More expanded clones were seen, on average, in CD8+ T cells than in CD4+. Nonresponders, in some cases, also had low normalized T-cell clonal expansion.

Generated by immunoSEQ multiplex PCR, the TCRdb table keeps only in-frame clones and is missing some. The sample shows roughly 60,000 clones, 84% of them seen only once. Specimen: CD4+ or CD8+ T cells sorted from blood, collected in a trial of the OX40 agonist ivuxolimab. V gene TRBV11-2 combines with J gene TRBJ1-5; the D gene is possibly TRBD1 (6 bases). The TCR comes from an adult with an advanced solid tumor such as melanoma, head and neck, liver or kidney cancer. The CDR3 coding sequence is TGTGCCAGCAGCTCCCAAGGGGGTCGGGGGCCCCAGCATTTT. Translating it yields CASSSQGGRGPQHF.